This paragraph covers one TCR beta chain sequence. This clone appeared once. What this receptor recognizes is not known. The sample holds no much larger clone one base away, and base qualities are not on file. The data derive from a study of cytomegalovirus exposure and HLA in healthy donors (dated by TCRdb to about 2017). With regard to the full study: In an earlier analysis of some 610 of the donors, 250 to 350 Gb of sequence data and 120 million or so unique TCR beta sequences from roughly 190 million T cells were reported. Roughly 300 gigabases of sequencing data and around 85 million unique TCR sequences made up an early release that covered 500 to 650 HLA-typed donors. Of the roughly 400 genotyped donors, around 81% fell in the genetic ancestry cluster associated with self-reported Caucasian donors. The aim of the study was to test whether cataloging public T cell receptors could identify signatures of past pathogen exposure. The study used immunosequencing to profile the T cell repertoires of under 700 subjects and linked those repertoires to cytomegalovirus serostatus. Along with the approximately 650-subject first cohort, a separate validation cohort of over a hundred different subjects was used. High-throughput TCR immunosequencing, statistical association of individual TCRs with disease status, and machine learning were combined to predict cytomegalovirus infection status. A later analysis re-analyzed previously published TCR beta repertoires from about 600 donors and added high-resolution HLA genotyping to study TCR occurrence patterns. Rather than drawing on any new phenotypic data, the later analysis identified candidate immune exposures from TCR beta sequences and the way those sequences occurred across donors. An earlier analysis of around 580 of the donors used high-throughput TCR beta sequencing to judge whether each TCR beta V gene segment behaved as functional or pseudogenic. Donor age, sex, ethnicity and CMV serostatus were compiled together with the repertoire data. In a later genetic analysis, genome-wide SNP genotypes for about 55% of the roughly 700 donors were used, and that subset was treated as a discovery cohort. Every repertoire in the discovery cohort had been generated on one and the same sequencing platform. HLA typing covered class I and class II loci at four-digit resolution. Typing coverage differed by locus: A, B, C, DRB1 and DQB1 were typed in roughly 620-640 donors, DQA1 in 500 to 550, DPA1 in some 570, and DPB1 in about 450. Roughly 5 DR-DQ haplotypes were handled as single units for association and clustering, since linkage in the cohort was strong. On average, about 240,000 unique TCR beta nucleotide sequences were sequenced per donor among a few hundred genotyped donors of the cohort, with 15% to 20% of those sequences being non-productive. Beyond this particular receptor, the publication reports: Because the 87-base-pair reads could not distinguish some IMGT-functional V segments, including TRBV6-2 and TRBV6-3, those segments were excluded. Linkage disequilibrium might explain the correlated functional status among segregating V segments, but an unknown experimental factor could not be ruled out. While some public TCRs were present in many individuals, most TCR sequences turned up only very rarely across donors. When HLA alleles, especially DR and DQ, strongly co-occurred, TCR associations were difficult to assign to individual alleles. A later genetic analysis associated a missense DCLRE1C variant with V-gene and J-gene trimming of TCR beta chains, and an independent cohort replicated the association. In a later analysis, TCR association rates were found to vary across HLA loci, with the most associated TCRs seen for DRB1 alleles and the fewest for HLA-C alleles. A further reported finding was that TCR beta sequences accurately predicted the HLA-A and HLA-B alleles for most subjects in the first cohort. A later genetic analysis reported fewer N-insertions in productive TCRs among donors in an Asian-associated ancestry cluster than the approximately 700-donor mean. According to a later analysis, parvovirus B19, influenza, CMV and Epstein-Barr virus appeared linked to several top co-occurrence clusters. Because counts were too low, some 17 rarely observed V segments, including chromosome 9 orphons, were excluded from the earlier analysis of a few hundred of the donors. In vitro tests confirmed that a few of the cytomegalovirus-associated TCR beta chains recognize cytomegalovirus antigens. Because some donors lacked HLA typing at each locus, the association tests relied only on the typed subset. The classifier was reported to diagnose cytomegalovirus status with high specificity and sensitivity in both the original and validation cohorts. A later analysis associated about 17,000 TCR beta sequences with specific HLA alleles at a false discovery rate of 0.05. In an earlier analysis of 587 of the donors, most TCR beta V segments appeared in productive rearrangements about 87% or about 30% of the time, broadly matching IMGT annotations. This cohort had only TCR beta chains sequenced, and the lack of alpha or paired-chain data limited which features could be detected. A cluster of highly shared sequence variants was judged likely to represent a technical artifact of the sequencing pipeline. Sequencing depth was assumed to be roughly uniform across donors in the presence/absence analyses, though that assumption may not hold. The study listed 150 to 200 TCR beta chains as associated with cytomegalovirus. According to a later analysis, most CMV-associated TCR beta chains appeared to be HLA-restricted, and the HLA associations seemed to be driven largely by CMV exposure. Compared with equally common non-associated chains, HLA-associated TCR beta chains in a later analysis were more clonally expanded and had lower generation probabilities. According to the authors, the approach could potentially be generalized to other disease states and immunological phenotypes. The only immune exposure information available for the cohort was CMV serostatus.

The cohort comprised more than 550 healthy bone marrow donors. At the time of sampling, every cohort member was nominally healthy, though immune exposures that went unrecorded were likely present. The donor was CMV seropositive and belonged to the group of 250 to 300 seropositive cohort members. Every donor gave a peripheral blood sample, and the peripheral blood mononuclear cells from that sample were used for TCR beta sequencing. The Qiagen DNeasy Blood Extraction Kit was used to extract genomic DNA from the blood cell samples. Library preparation was by the immunoSEQ multiplex PCR assay. For the multiplex PCR, a mixture combining 60 forward primers for TCR Vbeta segments and 13 reverse primers for TCR Jbeta segments was used. Amplification of the CDR3 region of rearranged TCR beta genes was performed with a multiplex PCR assay on genomic DNA. The amplified TCR beta libraries were sequenced on the Illumina HiSeq System as 87-base-pair reads. The authors processed their data as follows. A later analysis tallied 80 million to 95 million unique TCR beta chains across the 610 or so repertoires, and approximately 12 million of those chains were shared by two or more donors. To remove PCR and sequencing errors, raw reads were error-corrected and collapsed into unique sequences using a nearest-neighbor algorithm that merged closely related sequences. CDR3 sequences were aligned to IMGT reference sequences to assign V, D and J gene segments. For a sequence to be retained, a match of at least six nucleotides was required to both a V gene segment and a J gene segment. Rearrangements were classified as productive when the CDR3 lacked stop codons and remained in frame with V and J, and all other rearrangements were classified as non-productive. CDR3 was defined by IMGT convention, running from the second conserved V-encoded cysteine to the conserved J-encoded phenylalanine. In an earlier analysis of roughly 610 of the donors, sequences lacking an unambiguous match to a single V gene segment were excluded. In an earlier analysis of around 590 of the donors, a V segment was called functional when productive rearrangements were above 56.7%, and segregating when the standard deviation between donors exceeded 5%. A statistical classification framework was developed to diagnose cytomegalovirus status using the catalog of TCR beta chain sequences. In a later analysis, TCR nucleotide sequences were compared against IMGT/GENE-DB human TR gene sequences so that V and J genes could be assigned. The TCRdist pipeline was used in a later analysis to assign CDR3 sequences and most-parsimonious VDJ recombination scenarios. In a later analysis, each TCR beta chain was defined by its CDR3 amino acid sequence together with its V-gene family, and reads lacking a unique V-gene family were excluded. As a way to deal with suspected cross-contamination and a sequencing artifact, a later analysis dropped 450 to 600 nucleotide sequences that were highly shared and had low generation probability. In a later analysis, a clonal expansion index was calculated for each public chain from normalized within-repertoire ranks of inferred template counts. In a later analysis, generation probabilities were computed with a VDJ recombination model fitted to out-of-frame rearrangements, and the resulting probabilities were checked against IGoR. A later analysis scored TCR-TCR, TCR-HLA and TCR-CMV co-occurrence with hypergeometric tests, applying a repertoire-size bias correction to TCR pairs. In a later analysis, false discovery rates were estimated by permuting HLA or CMV assignments 20 times. In a later analysis, co-occurring TCRs were grouped using DBSCAN, and TCRdist sequence similarity was added for clustering within HLA-allele-positive subsets. Repertoires with fewer than 30,000 or more than 120,000 public chains were left out of co-occurrence clustering, as were about five repertoires with anomalous nucleotide sharing. The clones in this table, taken by TCRdb from immuneACCESS, are in-frame only. Not every clone is retained; where verified, under half of the shortfall comes from an unresolved V gene, and the cause of the rest is unknown. That table supplies the V and J calls and clone size; D and trimming were determined from the DNA. This sample gives approximately 200,000 clones in total; just under 75% of them show up just once. Less than 4% of the sample is held by the ten biggest clonotypes.

Sequences MDHEN (CDR1) and SYDVKM (CDR2) are obtained from the germline V gene. From the cysteine up to the phenylalanine, the CDR3 has a length of 15 residues. Only the CDR3 DNA is retained, 45 bases long and in frame from the first base. Clipping removes 2 bases from V and 0 bases from J, with 2 as the unmatched junction base count. The sequencing sample was made of PBMCs. This TCR was recovered from a young woman in good health and CMV-seropositive. The V and J segments used are TRBV28 and TRBJ2-7, with 9 central nucleotides matching TRBD1. For the CDR3, the sequence is CASSLRDRDSYEQYF. The nucleotide sequence reads as follows: TGTGCCAGCAGTTTAAGGGACAGGGACTCCTACGAGCAGTACTTC. The CDR3, completed at both ends by the reference TRBV28 and TRBJ2-7 genes, gives the full variable domain DVKVTQSSRYLVKRTGEKVFLECVQDMDHENMFWYRQDPGLGLRLIYFSYDVKMKEKGDIPEGYSVSREKKERFSLILESASTNQTSMYLCASSLRDRDSYEQYFGPGTRLTVT.